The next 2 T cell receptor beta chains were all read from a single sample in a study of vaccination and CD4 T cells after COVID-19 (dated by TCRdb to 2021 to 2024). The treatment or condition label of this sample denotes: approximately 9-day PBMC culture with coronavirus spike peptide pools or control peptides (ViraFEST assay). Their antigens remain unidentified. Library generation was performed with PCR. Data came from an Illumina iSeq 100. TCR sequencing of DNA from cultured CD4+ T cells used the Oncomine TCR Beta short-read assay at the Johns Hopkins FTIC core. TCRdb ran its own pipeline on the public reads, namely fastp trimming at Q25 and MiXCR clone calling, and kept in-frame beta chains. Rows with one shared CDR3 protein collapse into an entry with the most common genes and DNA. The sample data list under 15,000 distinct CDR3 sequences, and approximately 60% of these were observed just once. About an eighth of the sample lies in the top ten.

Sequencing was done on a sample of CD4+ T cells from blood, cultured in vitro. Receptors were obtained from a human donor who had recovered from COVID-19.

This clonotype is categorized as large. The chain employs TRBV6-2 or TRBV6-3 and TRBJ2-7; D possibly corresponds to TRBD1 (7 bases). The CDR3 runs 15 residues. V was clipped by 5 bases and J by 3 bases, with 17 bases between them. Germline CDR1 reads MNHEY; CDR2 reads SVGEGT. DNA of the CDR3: TGTGCCAGCAGTAACACGGGGGACAGAAGCTACGAGCAGTACTTC. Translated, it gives CASSNTGDRSYEQYF.

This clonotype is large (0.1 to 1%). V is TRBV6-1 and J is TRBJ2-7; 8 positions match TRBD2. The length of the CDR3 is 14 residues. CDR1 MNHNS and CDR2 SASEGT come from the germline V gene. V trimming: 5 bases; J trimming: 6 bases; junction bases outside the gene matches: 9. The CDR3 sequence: CASSTDTRGGEQYF. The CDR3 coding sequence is TGTGCCAGCAGTACAGATACACGGGGGGGCGAGCAGTACTTC.